Included here is one TCR beta chain sequence, with context. What it binds is unknown. The source of the sample is a study of cytomegalovirus exposure and HLA in healthy donors. Study-wide findings and caveats: Reports credit the classifier with highly specific, highly sensitive diagnosis of cytomegalovirus status. Later analysis found that TCR beta chains associated with HLA were more clonally expanded than other, equally common chains. CMV serostatus was the only immune exposure information that was available.

The ends lost 8 bases at V and 4 bases at J; junction bases unmatched: 10. This CDR3 is 14 amino acids long. The germline gives CDR1 LNHDA, CDR2 SQIVND (reference sequence). The primer mix had 60 Vbeta and 13 Jbeta primers. TCRdb keeps only in-frame clones here, not all; method: immunoSEQ multiplex PCR. The table includes around 250,000 clones, 80% to 85% detected once. The TCR originated in an older woman in good health and CMV-seropositive. V usage is TRBV19 and J usage is TRBJ2-5, with 7 bases that match TRBD1. Sequenced sample: PBMCs. CDR3 DNA: TGTGCCAGTGGGACACAGGGGTCCGGAGAGACCCAGTACTTC. The encoded protein is CASGTQGSGETQYF.